This TCR beta chain was captured in a study of T cells after yellow fever vaccination. Overall study: In the case of low-cell-number fractions, SMART-Seq v4 Ultra Low Input was used for preparation. Points from the study as a whole: The booster saw the reappearance of most primary-vaccination clones (approximately 96% CD4, almost 90% CD8). The presence of abundant clonotypes contaminating from the bulk population was possible in FACS-sorted repertoires.

V lost 5 bases, J lost 2 bases, and 7 bases lay in between. Looked up from germline, CDR1 is SGHVS and CDR2 is FQNEAQ. The CDR3 loop spans 12 amino acids. In making TCR cDNA, 5'RACE template switching added a universal primer site and UMIs to it. Using its own MiXCR run on the 5' RACE reads, TCRdb lists one record per CDR3 protein. The data show under 400,000 distinct CDR3 sequences, roughly 12% seen once. With respect to this clonotype: The antigen remains undetermined.

The chain employs TRBV7-8 and TRBJ2-7; D is ambiguous. The material sequenced was PBMCs, taken on the day of the first yellow fever vaccination. The receptor was isolated from a young man who received the YFV17D yellow fever vaccine. The CDR3 sequence: CASSPDPYEQYV. DNA of the CDR3: TGTGCCAGCAGCCCAGACCCCTACGAGCAGTACGTC.